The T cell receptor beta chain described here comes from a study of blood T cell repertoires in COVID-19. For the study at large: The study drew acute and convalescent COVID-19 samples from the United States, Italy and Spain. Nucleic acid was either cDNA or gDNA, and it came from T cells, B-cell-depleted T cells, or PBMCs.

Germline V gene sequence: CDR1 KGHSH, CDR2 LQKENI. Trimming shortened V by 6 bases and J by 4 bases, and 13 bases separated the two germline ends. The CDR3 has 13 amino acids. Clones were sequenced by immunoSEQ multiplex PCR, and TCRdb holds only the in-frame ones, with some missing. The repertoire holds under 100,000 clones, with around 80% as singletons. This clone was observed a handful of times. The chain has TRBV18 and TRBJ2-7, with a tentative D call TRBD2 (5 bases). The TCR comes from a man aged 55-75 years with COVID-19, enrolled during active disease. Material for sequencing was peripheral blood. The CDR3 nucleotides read TGTGCCAGCTCGCCCTTCGGGGAATACGAGCAGTACTTC. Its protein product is CASSPFGEYEQYF.